Each of the 9 T cell receptor beta chains below was sequenced from the same sample in a study of T-cell reconstitution after alpha-beta-depleted transplantation in children. Unique molecular identifiers were incorporated into the prepared TCRbeta library. TCRdb re-derived calls from the PCR reads in MiXCR, one entry per CDR3 protein. The sample records roughly 500,000 distinct CDR3 sequences, roughly an eighth being singletons. The source was PBMCs from the stem cell graft donor, collected from the stem cell graft. These receptors were collected from a human donor who donated a stem cell graft to a child with combined immunodeficiency.

V gene TRBV10-3 combines with J gene TRBJ2-7; D is perhaps TRBD1 or TRBD2 (6 bases each). Trimming removed 8 bases at V and 3 bases at J, with 17 bases between. The CDR3 contains 14 residues. Germline V gene sequence: CDR1 ENHRY, CDR2 SYGVKD. The CDR3: CAISGRGGIYEQYF. In nucleotides, the CDR3 is TGTGCCATCTCCGGGAGAGGGGGAATCTACGAGCAGTACTTC.

This rearrangement joins TRBV24-1 to TRBJ2-1, with D tentatively TRBD1 (5 bases). Germline values: CDR1 KGHDR, CDR2 SFDVKD. V was clipped by 0 bases and J by 5 bases, with 13 bases between them. The CDR3 is 16 amino acids. The CDR3 coding sequence is TGTGCCACCAGTGATTTGGGGGCAGTTTCAGACAATGAGCAGTTCTTC. Protein product: CATSDLGAVSDNEQFF.

In this sample, this clonotype turned up many times. V is TRBV12-3 or TRBV12-4 and J is TRBJ2-2; 9 bases align to TRBD2. V shed 5 bases, J shed 8 bases, and the junction held 0 bases outside the gene matches. The CDR3 extends over 12 amino acids. The CDR3 loop is CASSSGGGELFF. CDR3 nucleotide sequence: TGTGCCAGCAGTAGCGGGGGGGGGGAGCTGTTTTTT.

This clonotype has only a few counts. J is TRBJ2-3 and V is TRBV6-2 or TRBV6-3; 7 nucleotides line up with TRBD2. The CDR3 covers 14 residues. Unmatched junction bases numbered 6, after V lost 7 bases and J lost 2 bases. Germline values: CDR1 MNHEY, CDR2 SVGEGT. The CDR3 reads CASTDGGFTDTQYF. DNA for the CDR3: TGTGCCAGCACCGACGGGGGGTTCACAGATACGCAGTATTTT.

The chain employs TRBV6-2 or TRBV6-3 and TRBJ2-7; TRBD2 might be the D (6 bases). Trimming removed 1 base from V and 0 bases from J, with 10 bases in between. The CDR3 spans 15 residues. From germline, CDR1 is MNHEY and CDR2 SVGEGT. For the CDR3, the DNA is TGTGCCAGCAGTTACTTGGGGAGGAGCTCCTACGAGCAGTACTTC. Protein sequence: CASSYLGRSSYEQYF.

V and J are TRBV4-1 and TRBJ2-7; tentatively, D is TRBD2 (6 bases). Trimming pared 2 bases from V and 0 bases from J, leaving 14 bases between. This CDR3 has 16 amino acids. Germline CDR1 MGHRA, CDR2 YSYEKL. In DNA form, the CDR3 reads TGCGCCAGCAGCCAAACAACGGGACTGAGCTCCTACGAGCAGTACTTC. Its protein product is CASSQTTGLSSYEQYF.

This clonotype turned up a few times. V and J are TRBV5-6 and TRBJ2-6; no firm D call. Germline loops: CDR1 SGHDT, CDR2 YYEEEE. V shed 1 base and J shed 0 bases, with 11 bases lying between them. The CDR3 is 17 residues long. The CDR3 here is CASSLRFGYSGANVLTF. As DNA, the CDR3 is TGTGCCAGCAGCTTGAGGTTCGGGTACTCTGGGGCCAACGTCCTGACTTTC.

J is TRBJ2-3 and V is TRBV29-1; D remains ambiguous. The CDR3 covers 13 residues. Germline V CDR1 and CDR2: SQVTM, ANQGSEA. The V gene lost 5 bases and the J gene lost 1 base, with 10 bases spanning the gap. Here the CDR3 reads CSVTLERTDTQYF. In DNA, the CDR3 is TGCAGCGTTACCCTGGAGCGCACAGATACGCAGTATTTT.

The gene calls are TRBV6-5 and TRBJ2-7; D gene uncertain. CDR3 length: 14 amino acids. V shed 0 bases and J shed 2 bases, with 8 bases lying between them. Germline CDR1 and CDR2: MNHEY and SVGAGI. This CDR3 is CASSYSPITYEQYF. CDR3 in DNA: TGTGCCAGCAGTTACTCGCCGATTACCTACGAGCAGTACTTC.